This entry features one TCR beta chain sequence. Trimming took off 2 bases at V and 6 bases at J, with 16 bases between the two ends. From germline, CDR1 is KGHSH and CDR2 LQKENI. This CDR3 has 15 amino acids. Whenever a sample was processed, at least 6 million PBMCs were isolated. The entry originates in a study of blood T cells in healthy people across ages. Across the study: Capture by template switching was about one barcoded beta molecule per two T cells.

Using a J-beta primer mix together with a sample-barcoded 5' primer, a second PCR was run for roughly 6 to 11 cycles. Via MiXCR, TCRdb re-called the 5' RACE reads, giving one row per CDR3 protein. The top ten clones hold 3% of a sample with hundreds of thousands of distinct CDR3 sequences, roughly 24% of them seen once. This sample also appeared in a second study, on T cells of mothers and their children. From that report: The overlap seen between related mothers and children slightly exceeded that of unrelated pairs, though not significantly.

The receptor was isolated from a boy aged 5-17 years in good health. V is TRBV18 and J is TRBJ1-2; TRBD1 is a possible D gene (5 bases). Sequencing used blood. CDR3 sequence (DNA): TGTGCCAGCTCACCAGGGGGGTTTGAACCCAATGGCTACACCTTC. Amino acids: CASSPGGFEPNGYTF.